The 21 T cell receptor beta chains below were found in one sample sequenced in a study of beta chain features in type 1 diabetes. The study, taken as a whole, reports: Moderate yet significant TCRB CDR3 shortening was seen in Type 1 diabetes patients in all four CD4+ subsets.

Antigens for these TCRs are unknown. What was sequenced were expressed TCRB transcripts, since all of the isolated RNA had been reverse transcribed. Generated by immunoSEQ multiplex PCR, the TCRdb table keeps only in-frame clones and is missing some. The sample includes 640,000 or so clones, 13% of them seen just once. The sequenced sample consisted of naive CD4+ T cells from blood. The receptors stem from a man between 18 and 29 years old with type 1 diabetes.

This clone was observed a handful of times. This sequence joins TRBV7-2 and TRBJ1-5; D is unclear. This CDR3 comprises 15 residues. Trimming shortened V by 3 bases and J by 8 bases, and 17 bases separated the two germline ends. Germline CDR1 reads SGHTA; CDR2 reads FQGNSA. As DNA, the CDR3 is TGTGCCAGCAGCTTGGTGACGGCCGTAAGGGAGCCCCAGCATTTT. Translation gives CASSLVTAVREPQHF.

This clone was detected only once. V usage is TRBV6-6 and J usage is TRBJ2-3, with TRBD2 matching over 7 bases. With V trimmed by 8 bases and J by 7 bases, 9 bases remained unmatched. Per the germline V gene, CDR1 is MNHNY and CDR2 is SVGAGI (reference sequence). The CDR3 has 13 amino acids. CDR3 nucleotides: TGTGCCAGCGGGGAGGGAGGTTCAAATACGCAGTATTTT. As protein: CASGEGGSNTQYF.

This clone was observed a few times. This chain connects TRBV6-5 to TRBJ2-1; D not certain. CDR3 length equals 14 residues. With 4 bases removed from V and 5 bases from J, the gap between germline ends came to 12 bases. Germline lookup yields CDR1 MNHEY and CDR2 SVGAGI. CDR3 coding DNA: TGTGCCAGCAGTTCGCGGTCGAGTGACAATGAGCAGTTCTTC. Residues: CASSSRSSDNEQFF.

The chain couples TRBV30 to TRBJ1-2, with no clear D. The CDR3 is 14 amino acids. V shed 2 bases and J shed 5 bases, with 15 bases lying between them. Germline lookup yields CDR1 GTSNPN and CDR2 SVGIG (reference sequence). The CDR3 region has the DNA TGTGCCTGGAGTACCGCCTGGCGTCGGTATGGCTACACCTTC. Translating gives CAWSTAWRRYGYTF. The entire variable domain, with the rest obtained from reference TRBV30 and TRBJ1-2, is as follows: SQTIHQWPATLVQPVGSPLSLECTVEGTSNPNLYWYRQAAGRGLQLLFYSVGIGQISSEVPQNLSASRPQDRQFILSSKKLLLSDSGFYLCAWSTAWRRYGYTFGSGTRLTVV.

The rearrangement uses TRBV30 and TRBJ1-4; D not resolved. Germline lookup yields CDR1 GTSNPN and CDR2 SVGIG (reference sequence). The length of the CDR3 is 12 residues. The germline V and J ends were trimmed by 4 bases and 0 bases, with 3 bases remaining between them. The CDR3 sequence is CAWTSTNEKLFF. The CDR3 DNA is TGTGCCTGGACCTCAACTAATGAAAAACTGTTTTTT.

The chain joins TRBV6-5 to TRBJ2-2, with 7 bases identical to TRBD2. With 6 bases clipped from V and 3 bases from J, the junction kept 7 bases outside the gene matches. Per the germline V gene, CDR1 is MNHEY and CDR2 is SVGAGI. CDR3 size: 15 residues. The CDR3: CASRFLAGDTGELFF. In nucleotides, the CDR3 is TGTGCCAGCAGATTTCTCGCGGGAGACACCGGGGAGCTGTTTTTT.

The chain combines TRBV4-1 with TRBJ1-6; 8 bases align to TRBD1. This CDR3 comprises 15 residues. J lost 8 bases, V lost 1 base, and 4 bases had no gene match. The V gene's germline CDR1 is MGHRA and CDR2 YSYEKL. The CDR3 nucleotides are TGCGCCAGCAGCCAAGGGCAGGGGGCATATTCACCCCTCCACTTT. It encodes CASSQGQGAYSPLHF.

The chain uses TRBV5-1 and TRBJ1-1, with 7 bases that match TRBD1. The CDR3 covers 15 residues. V was pared by 4 bases and J by 3 bases, with 9 bases of the junction left unmatched. Germline V CDR1 and CDR2: SGHRS, YFSETQ. The CDR3 DNA reads TGCGCCAGCAGCGGGTCCGGACAGGAATACACTGAAGCTTTCTTT. Its protein is CASSGSGQEYTEAFF.

This clone was counted a few times. The chain joins TRBV10-3 to TRBJ1-5, with 8 bases identical to TRBD1. Germline V gives CDR1 ENHRY, CDR2 SYGVKD. V was pared by 9 bases and J by 7 bases, with 8 bases of the junction left unmatched. The CDR3 is 13 residues long. This CDR3 reads CAIGAGGEQPQHF. The CDR3 nucleotides are TGTGCCATAGGGGCAGGGGGCGAACAGCCCCAGCATTTT.

This chain connects TRBV13 to TRBJ2-7; maybe TRBD1 (7 bases). The V end lost 2 bases, the J end lost 2 bases, and 16 bases lay between the germline ends. Germline lookup yields CDR1 PRHDT and CDR2 FYEKMQ (reference sequence). This CDR3 is 16 amino acids long. The CDR3 is CASSLRGDSGPYEQYF. CDR3 DNA sequence: TGTGCCAGCAGCTTAAGGGGGGACAGTGGACCCTACGAGCAGTACTTC.

For this clone: Additional DNA sequences in this sample encode the identical CDR3. V gene TRBV5-1 combines with J gene TRBJ2-3; the D is unclear. Germline V gives CDR1 SGHRS, CDR2 YFSETQ. There are 13 residues in the CDR3. V was trimmed by 0 bases and J by 1 base, leaving 3 bases between them. As DNA, the CDR3 is TGCGCCAGCAGCTTGGTAGGCACAGATACGCAGTATTTT. Translating it yields CASSLVGTDTQYF.

This clone came up a few times. The V gene is TRBV10-3, the J gene TRBJ2-2, with D perhaps TRBD1 (6 bases). Trimming cost V 5 bases and J 3 bases, with 13 bases left between them. CDR1 ENHRY and CDR2 SYGVKD come from the germline V gene. CDR3 length: 15 residues. CDR3 coding DNA: TGTGCCATCAGTCCTCAACAGGGTTACACCGGGGAGCTGTTTTTT. Encoded protein: CAISPQQGYTGELFF.

This clone was picked up a small number of times. This chain connects TRBV20-1 to TRBJ1-1; TRBD1 might be the D (5 bases). CDR3 length equals 11 residues. V was cut by 3 bases and J by 10 bases, with 12 bases left in between. Germline CDR1 DFQATT, CDR2 SNEGSKA (reference sequence). CDR3 sequence: CSASPGTVAFF. In nucleotides, the CDR3 is TGCAGTGCTAGTCCCGGGACCGTAGCTTTCTTT.

This chain joins TRBV4-1 and TRBJ1-4, with D unresolved. Trimming cost V 4 bases and J 5 bases, with 14 bases left between them. CDR1 and CDR2 from the germline V gene are MGHRA and YSYEKL. There are 15 residues in the CDR3. The CDR3 region has the DNA TGCGCCAGCAGCCCCCCCTGGGCAGGCAATGAAAAACTGTTTTTT. Protein sequence: CASSPPWAGNEKLFF.

This clone was seen a few times. The V call is TRBV2, the J call TRBJ1-5; TRBD1 might be the D (5 bases). The V and J ends lost 7 bases and 7 bases respectively, with 11 bases between them. The CDR3 sequence is 12 residues long. CDR1 is SNHLY, CDR2 FYNNEI, per germline. CDR3 sequence (DNA): TGTGCCAGCAACGGGGGGTACCAGCCCCAGCATTTT. Protein sequence: CASNGGYQPQHF.

The V gene is TRBV6-5, the J gene TRBJ2-2, with 9 bases aligning to TRBD1. V lost 4 bases, J lost 6 bases, and 6 bases stayed unmatched. Germline CDR1 is MNHEY and CDR2 is SVGAGI. The CDR3 length is 15 residues. Here the CDR3 reads CASSLYRGQPGELFF. The CDR3 DNA reads TGTGCCAGCAGTTTATACAGGGGGCAACCCGGGGAGCTGTTTTTT.

This clone was observed once. This rearrangement joins TRBV5-1 to TRBJ1-2; unclear D gene. This CDR3 is 15 amino acids long. The V and J ends lost 0 bases and 2 bases respectively, with 11 bases between them. Looked up from germline, CDR1 is SGHRS and CDR2 is YFSETQ. This CDR3 reads CASSLGRIENYGYTF. The CDR3 DNA follows: TGCGCCAGCAGCTTGGGCAGGATAGAGAACTATGGCTACACCTTC. Supplemented by reference TRBV5-1 and TRBJ1-2, the full variable domain reads KAGVTQTPRYLIKTRGQQVTLSCSPISGHRSVSWYQQTPGQGLQFLFEYFSETQRNKGNFPGRFSGRQFSNSRSEMNVSTLELGDSALYLCASSLGRIENYGYTFGSGTRLTVV.

The J gene is TRBJ1-3, the V gene TRBV30, with D unresolved. Looked up from germline, CDR1 is GTSNPN and CDR2 is SVGIG (reference sequence). The V gene lost 3 bases and the J gene lost 1 base, with 10 bases spanning the gap. The CDR3 covers 14 residues. The chain's CDR3 is CAWRLAGSGNTIYF. The CDR3 DNA sequence: TGTGCCTGGAGGTTGGCGGGGTCTGGAAACACCATATATTTT.

This chain joins TRBV4-1 and TRBJ2-3, with D perhaps matching TRBD2 (6 bases). The V end lost 7 bases, the J end lost 2 bases, and 13 bases lay between the germline ends. This CDR3 region has 14 residues. Germline values: CDR1 MGHRA, CDR2 YSYEKL. The CDR3 DNA follows: TGCGCCAGCACAGGCGGGGCCTACACAGATACGCAGTATTTT. Translating gives CASTGGAYTDTQYF.

V usage is TRBV7-7 and J usage is TRBJ1-5; weak D call: TRBD1 (5 bases). Germline values: CDR1 SSHAT, CDR2 FNYEAQ (reference sequence). V gave up 6 bases and J gave up 8 bases, with 14 bases separating them. The length of the CDR3 is 13 residues. CDR3 bases: TGTGCCAGCAGTCCGGGACTCGAGGAGCCCCAGCATTTT. Protein product: CASSPGLEEPQHF. Full variable domain (remainder filled in from reference TRBV7-7 and TRBJ1-5): GAGVSQSPRYKVTKRGQDVTLRCDPISSHATLYWYQQALGQGPEFLTYFNYEAQPDKSGLPSDRFSAERPEGSISTLTIQRTEQRDSAMYRCASSPGLEEPQHFGDGTRLSIL.

The chain recombines TRBV4-2 with TRBJ1-1, with D uncertain. Germline CDR1 and CDR2: LGHNA and YNFKEQ. The CDR3 sequence is 14 residues long. Trimming shortened V by 7 bases and J by 1 base, and 13 bases separated the two germline ends. CDR3 coding DNA: TGTGCCAGCACCGGACGACTCCCGAACACTGAAGCTTTCTTT. Its protein product is CASTGRLPNTEAFF.